The entry that follows covers one TCR beta chain sequence. This record belongs to a study of T cell responses to AZD1222 COVID-19 vaccine. CDR1 and CDR2 from the germline V gene are MNHEY and SMNVEV (reference sequence). The CDR3 contains 12 residues. With 5 bases removed from V and 11 bases from J, the gap between germline ends came to 12 bases. Generated by immunoSEQ multiplex PCR, the TCRdb table keeps only in-frame clones and is missing some. The sample consists of 80,000 to 90,000 clones, around 87% of them appearing once. The chain employs TRBV27 and TRBJ1-4, with D uncertain. The sample in question was peripheral blood, obtained on day 0 of MenACWY control vaccination. The clonotype comes from an adult in good health. The CDR3 loop reads CASSRDGGKLFF. CDR3 sequence (DNA): TGTGCCAGCAGTAGGGATGGTGGGAAACTGTTTTTT.